This T cell receptor (beta chain) was recorded in a study of blood T cell repertoires in COVID-19. Overall study context: The samples span acute and convalescent COVID-19 from the United States, Italy and Spain. PBMCs, B-cell-depleted T cells, or T cells were the source of the cDNA or gDNA that made up the material.

Study processing details: Reference gene primer amplification gave estimated nucleated cell counts. Only in-frame clones appear in the TCRdb table, and some are missing; sequencing was by immunoSEQ multiplex PCR. V and J calls and clone size are as listed in that table; D and trimming were resolved from the DNA. The sample lists around 100,000 clones, less than 95% occurring once. The ends were cut back, 3 bases at V and 6 bases at J, with 15 bases in the middle. CDR3 size: 15 residues. Germline CDR1 and CDR2: MDHEN and SYDVKM. This TCR derives from a man aged 50 to 59 with acute or convalescent COVID-19. This chain connects TRBV28 to TRBJ2-1, with D possibly matching TRBD2 (6 bases). Sequencing was done on a sample of peripheral blood. CDR3 nucleotide sequence: TGTGCCAGCAGTTTCAAGCGGGTAACCTTCAATGAGCAGTTCTTC. Its protein product is CASSFKRVTFNEQFF.